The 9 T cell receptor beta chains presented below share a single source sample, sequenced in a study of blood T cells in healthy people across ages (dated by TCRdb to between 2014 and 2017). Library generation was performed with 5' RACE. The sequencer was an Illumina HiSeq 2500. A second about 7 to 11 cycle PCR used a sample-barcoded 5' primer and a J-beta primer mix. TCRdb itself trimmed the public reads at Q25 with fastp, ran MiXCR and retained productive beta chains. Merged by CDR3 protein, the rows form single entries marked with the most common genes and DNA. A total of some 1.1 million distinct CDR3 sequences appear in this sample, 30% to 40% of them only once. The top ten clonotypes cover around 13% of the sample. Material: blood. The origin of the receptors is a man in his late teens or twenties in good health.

The CDR3 loop reads CSASARGLSGANVLTF. The CDR3 DNA reads TGCAGTGCTAGTGCCAGGGGGCTCTCTGGGGCCAACGTCCTGACTTTC. The rearrangement joins TRBV20-1 to TRBJ2-6, with TRBD1 matching over 8 bases. Trimming cost V 3 bases and J 0 bases; bases outside gene matches: 4. Germline assignment: CDR1 DFQATT and CDR2 SNEGSKA (reference sequence). The CDR3 totals 16 residues.

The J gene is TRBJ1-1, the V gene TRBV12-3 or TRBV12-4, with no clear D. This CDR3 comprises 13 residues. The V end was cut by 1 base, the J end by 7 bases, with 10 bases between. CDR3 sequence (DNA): TGTGCCAGCAGTTTAGGGGGTTACGGTGAAGCTTTCTTT. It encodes CASSLGGYGEAFF.

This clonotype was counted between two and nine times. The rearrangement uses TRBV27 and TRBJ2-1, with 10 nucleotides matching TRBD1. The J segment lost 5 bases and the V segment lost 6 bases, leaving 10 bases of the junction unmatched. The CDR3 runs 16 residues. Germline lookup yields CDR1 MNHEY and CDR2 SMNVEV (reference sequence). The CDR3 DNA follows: TGTGCCAGCAGGCAGGACGGGACAGGGGACAACAATGAGCAGTTCTTC. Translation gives CASRQDGTGDNNEQFF.

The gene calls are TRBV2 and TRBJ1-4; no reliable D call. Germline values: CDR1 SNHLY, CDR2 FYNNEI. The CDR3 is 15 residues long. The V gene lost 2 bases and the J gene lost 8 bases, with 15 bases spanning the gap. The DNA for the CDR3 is TGTGCCAGCAGTGAAACTCGGGGAGGGAAGGAAAAACTGTTTTTT. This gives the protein CASSETRGGKEKLFF.

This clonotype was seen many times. This CDR3 reads CASSYTNSNQPQHF. The CDR3 nucleotides read TGTGCCAGCAGTTACACAAATAGCAATCAGCCCCAGCATTTT. The chain uses TRBV6-2 or TRBV6-3 and TRBJ1-5; D is ambiguous. Trimming stripped 2 bases from V and 0 bases from J, with 5 bases between. Germline CDR1 is MNHEY and CDR2 is SVGEGT. The CDR3 is made up of 14 amino acids.

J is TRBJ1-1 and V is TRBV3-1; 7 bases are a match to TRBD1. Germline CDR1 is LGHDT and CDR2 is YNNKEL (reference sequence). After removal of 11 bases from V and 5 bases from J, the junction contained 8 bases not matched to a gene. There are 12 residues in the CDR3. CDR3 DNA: TGTGCCGCACAACAGGGGAGTACTGAAGCTTTCTTT. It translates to CAAQQGSTEAFF. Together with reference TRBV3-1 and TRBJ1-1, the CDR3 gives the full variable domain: DTAVSQTPKYLVTQMGNDKSIKCEQNLGHDTMYWYKQDSKKFLKIMFSYNNKELIINETVPNRFSPKSPDKAHLNLHINSLELGDSAVYFCAAQQGSTEAFFGQGTRLTVV.

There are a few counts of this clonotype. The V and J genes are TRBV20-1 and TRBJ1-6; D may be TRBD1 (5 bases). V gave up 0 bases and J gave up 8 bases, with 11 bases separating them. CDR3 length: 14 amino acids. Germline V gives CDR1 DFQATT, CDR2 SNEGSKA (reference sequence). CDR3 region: CSAREGLTDSPLHF. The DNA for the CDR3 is TGCAGTGCTAGAGAGGGGCTGACTGATTCACCCCTCCACTTT.

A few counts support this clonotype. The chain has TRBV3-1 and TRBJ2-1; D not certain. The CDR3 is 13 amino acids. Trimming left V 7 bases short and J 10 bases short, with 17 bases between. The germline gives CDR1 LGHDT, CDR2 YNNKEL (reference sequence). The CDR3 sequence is CASTPMPPLEQFF. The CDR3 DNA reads TGTGCCAGCACCCCCATGCCCCCTCTGGAGCAGTTCTTC.

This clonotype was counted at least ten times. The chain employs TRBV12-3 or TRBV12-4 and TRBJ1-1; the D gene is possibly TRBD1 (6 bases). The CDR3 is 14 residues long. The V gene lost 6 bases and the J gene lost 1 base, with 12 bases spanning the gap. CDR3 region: CASSPTGRNTEAFF. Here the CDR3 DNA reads TGTGCCAGCAGCCCAACAGGGAGGAACACTGAAGCTTTCTTT.